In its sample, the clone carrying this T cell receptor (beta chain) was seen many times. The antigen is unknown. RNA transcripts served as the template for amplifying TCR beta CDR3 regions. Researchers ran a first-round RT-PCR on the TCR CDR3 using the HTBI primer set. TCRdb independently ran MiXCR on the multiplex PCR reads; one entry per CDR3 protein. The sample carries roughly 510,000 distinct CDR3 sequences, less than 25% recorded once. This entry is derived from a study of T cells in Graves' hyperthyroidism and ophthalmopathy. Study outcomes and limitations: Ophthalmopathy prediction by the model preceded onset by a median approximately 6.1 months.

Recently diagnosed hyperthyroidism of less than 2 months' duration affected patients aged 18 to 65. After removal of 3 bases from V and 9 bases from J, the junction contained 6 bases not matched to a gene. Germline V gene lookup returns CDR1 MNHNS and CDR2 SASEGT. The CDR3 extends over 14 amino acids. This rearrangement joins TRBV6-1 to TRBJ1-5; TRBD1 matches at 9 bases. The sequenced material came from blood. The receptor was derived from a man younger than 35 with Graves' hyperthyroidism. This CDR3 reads CASSEVGQGRPQHF. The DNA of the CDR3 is TGTGCCAGCAGTGAGGTGGGACAGGGCCGGCCCCAGCATTTT.